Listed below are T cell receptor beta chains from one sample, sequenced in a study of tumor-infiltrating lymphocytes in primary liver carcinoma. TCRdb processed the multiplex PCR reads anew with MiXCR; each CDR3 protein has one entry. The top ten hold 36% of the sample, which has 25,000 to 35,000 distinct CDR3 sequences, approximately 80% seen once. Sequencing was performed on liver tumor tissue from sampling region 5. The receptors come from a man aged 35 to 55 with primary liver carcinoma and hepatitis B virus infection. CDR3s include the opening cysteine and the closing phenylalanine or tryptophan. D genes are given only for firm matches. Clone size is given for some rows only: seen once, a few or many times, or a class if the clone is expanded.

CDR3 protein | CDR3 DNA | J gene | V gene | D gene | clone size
CASSLVIGGYEQYF | TGTGCCAGCAGCTTAGTCATAGGCGGCTACGAGCAGTACTTC | TRBJ2-7 | TRBV11-2 | . | large
CSDEDAGQGKQFF | TGCAGCGATGAAGATGCCGGACAGGGTAAGCAGTTCTTT | TRBJ2-1 | TRBV29-1 | TRBD1 | .
CVSSYSTVTGDYDQYF | TGTGTCAGCAGTTACTCGACTGTGACGGGAGACTACGACCAGTACTTC | TRBJ2-7 | TRBV6-2/TRBV6-3 | . | .
CSVGTLTGELFF | TGCAGCGTTGGGACCCTCACCGGGGAGCTGTTTTTT | TRBJ2-2 | TRBV29-1 | . | .
CARSLEPTSYGYTF | TGTGCCAGAAGTTTAGAACCGACAAGCTATGGCTATACCTTC | TRBJ1-2 | TRBV12-3/TRBV12-4 | . | .
CVSSQGQGYEQYF | TGCGTCAGCAGCCAAGGACAAGGCTACGAGCAGTACTTC | TRBJ2-7 | TRBV4-2 | . | .
CASNRDPNPYSNQPQHF | TGCGCCAGCAACCGAGATCCGAACCCTTATAGCAATCAGCCCCAGCATTTT | TRBJ1-5 | TRBV4-1 | . | once
CATRTSGRNEQYF | TGTGCCACCCGGACTAGCGGGAGAAACGAGCAGTACTTC | TRBJ2-7 | TRBV6-2/TRBV6-3 | TRBD2 | .
CSVEQGNIQYF | TGCAGTGTCGAACAGGGAAACATTCAGTACTTC | TRBJ2-4 | TRBV29-1 | . | .
CARSLDRAGANVLTF | TGTGCCAGGAGCCTCGACAGGGCTGGGGCCAACGTCCTGACTTTC | TRBJ2-6 | TRBV6-5 | TRBD1 | .
CASSGHSYGYIF | TGTGCCAGCAGCGGACATAGCTATGGCTACATCTTC | TRBJ1-2 | TRBV6-2/TRBV6-3 | . | .
CASFNPTRPTQYF | TGTGCCAGCTTCAATCCGACCCGGCCTACCCAGTACTTC | TRBJ2-5 | TRBV2 | . | few
CASSQGTRGQGLFTPTDEQLF | TGCGCCAGCAGCCAAGGTACGCGGGGGCAGGGGTTGTTCACCCCCACGGATGAGCAGCTCTTC | TRBJ2-1 | TRBV4-1 | . | few
CANSQDLGSGYGCTF | . | TRBJ1-2 | TRBV4-2 | . | many
CAISGSGTSGSREQFF | TGTGCCATCAGTGGGTCAGGAACTAGCGGGAGTCGCGAGCAGTTCTTC | TRBJ2-1 | TRBV10-3 | TRBD2 | .
CASSYLAFF | TGTGCCAGCAGTTACTTAGCTTTCTTT | TRBJ1-1 | TRBV12-3/TRBV12-4 | . | .
CASIPGGTGANVLTF | TGTGCCAGCATACCCGGCGGGACTGGGGCCAACGTCCTGACTTTC | TRBJ2-6 | TRBV9 | . | .
CASSQGQGYGQYF | TGTGCCAGTAGCCAAGGACAAGGCTACGGGCAGTACTTC | TRBJ2-7 | TRBV4-2 | . | .